These 27 T cell receptor beta chains were all obtained from the same sample, sequenced in a study of molecular identifiers for immune sequencing clone quantification. TCRdb passed the PCR reads through MiXCR, listing each CDR3 protein once. The table includes about 500,000 distinct CDR3 sequences, about 21% detected once. The sequencing sample was made of naive CD8+ T cells from blood, with Jurkat cell RNA spiked in. Subset here: FACS-sorted CD8+CD4-CCR7+CD45RA+ naive T cells. The receptor source for this set is a human donor in good health. Some libraries in this study had Jurkat cell RNA spiked in.

This clonotype came up many times. The rearrangement uses TRBV28 and TRBJ1-6; a weak D match, TRBD1 (5 bases). V was cut by 2 bases and J by 9 bases, with 11 bases left in between. Germline assignment: CDR1 MDHEN and CDR2 SYDVKM. This CDR3 region has 14 residues. CDR3 in amino acids: CASSLLPGSSPLHF. CDR3 coding DNA: TGTGCCAGCAGTTTACTCCCAGGGAGTTCACCCCTCCACTTT.

V and J are TRBV4-1 and TRBJ1-4; no clear D gene. CDR1 MGHRA and CDR2 YSYEKL come from the germline V gene. Trimming removed 2 bases from V and 0 bases from J, with 10 bases in between. The CDR3 has 16 amino acids. CDR3: CASSQTNSATNEKLFF. In DNA form, the CDR3 reads TGCGCCAGCAGCCAAACTAACAGCGCAACTAATGAAAAACTGTTTTTT.

The rearrangement links TRBV27 to TRBJ2-5, with 13 bases aligning to TRBD2. The CDR3 length is 19 residues. In germline, CDR1 is MNHEY, CDR2 SMNVEV (reference sequence). Trimming at V came to 0 bases and at J to 4 bases, leaving 11 bases not matched to a gene. The CDR3 reads CASSLSAGLGLAGVETQYF. Written as DNA, the CDR3 is TGTGCCAGCAGTTTATCCGCGGGTCTCGGACTAGCGGGAGTAGAGACCCAGTACTTC.

This clonotype has ten or more counts. The rearrangement joins TRBV5-6 to TRBJ2-1; tentative D call: TRBD2 (5 bases). Between the trimmed V and J ends, which lost 4 bases and 9 bases, there was a span of 23 bases. The CDR3 extends over 16 amino acids. The germline V gene encodes CDR1 SGHDT and CDR2 YYEEEE. CDR3 sequence: CASSTEGGLSVIEQFF. The CDR3 DNA is TGTGCCAGCAGCACGGAAGGCGGACTCTCAGTGATTGAGCAGTTCTTC.

Regarding this clonotype: In this CDR3 the conserved last residue, phenylalanine or tryptophan, is missing, so a read error is likely. The chain joins TRBV9 to TRBJ2-3; TRBD2 matches 7 bases. This CDR3 contains 17 residues. Looked up from germline, CDR1 is SGDLS and CDR2 is YYNGEE. Trimming removed 3 bases from V and 3 bases from J; junction bases left unmatched: 13. CDR3 sequence reads: CASSALRGLEQTDTQYL. CDR3 DNA: TGTGCCAGCAGCGCACTTAGAGGACTAGAACAAACAGATACGCAGTATTTA.

For this clonotype: One base away lies a much larger clone, so this may be a sequencing read error. The rearrangement uses TRBV7-2 and TRBJ2-3; 9 nucleotides line up with TRBD1. The CDR3 runs to 15 residues. Germline V CDR1 and CDR2: SGHTA, FQGNSA. In nucleotides, the CDR3 is TGTGTCAGCAGCTTCCGGGACAGGGAAGTCGATACGCAGTATTTT. This encodes CVSSFRDREVDTQYF.

This clonotype has ten or more counts. The rearrangement links TRBV20-1 to TRBJ2-3; 12 nucleotides line up with TRBD2. The CDR3 is 15 amino acids. J was trimmed by 4 bases and V by 6 bases; bases with no gene match: 8. CDR1 and CDR2 from the germline V gene are DFQATT and SNEGSKA (reference sequence). CDR3 sequence: CSAQLAGGPPDTQYF. CDR3 sequence (DNA): TGCAGTGCGCAGCTAGCGGGGGGGCCCCCAGATACGCAGTATTTT.

This clonotype showed up many times. The chain uses TRBV19 and TRBJ1-5, with a tentative D call TRBD1 (5 bases). CDR1 is LNHDA, CDR2 SQIVND, per germline (reference sequence). This CDR3 has 14 residues. Trimming pared 6 bases from V and 6 bases from J, leaving 15 bases between. This CDR3 is CASRPAGGIQPQHF. The CDR3 nucleotides are TGTGCCAGTAGGCCGGCCGGGGGGATTCAGCCCCAGCATTTT. Full variable domain (missing parts from reference TRBV19 and TRBJ1-5): DGGITQSPKYLFRKEGQNVTLSCEQNLNHDAMYWYRQDPGQGLRLIYYSQIVNDFQKGDIAEGYSVSREKKESFPLTVTSAQKNPTAFYLCASRPAGGIQPQHFGDGTRLSIL.

On this clonotype: One base away lies a much larger clone, so this may be a sequencing read error. Lacking the conserved final phenylalanine or tryptophan, this CDR3 likely reflects a read error. This chain joins TRBV28 and TRBJ1-6, with no clear D. This CDR3 spans 14 amino acids. With 3 bases removed from V and 12 bases from J, the gap between germline ends came to 15 bases. Germline V gene data show CDR1 as MDHEN and CDR2 as SYDVKM. CDR3 coding DNA: TGTGCCAGCAGTTTTCGAGGAAAGTTTGGACCCCTCCACATT. Residues: CASSFRGKFGPLHI.

The V call is TRBV30, the J call TRBJ1-1; D ambiguous. Trimming took 2 bases from V and 4 from J, leaving 11 bases between them. Germline assignment: CDR1 GTSNPN and CDR2 SVGIG (reference sequence). The CDR3 extends over 13 amino acids. The CDR3 spells CAWSLGYVTEAFF. The CDR3 nucleotides read TGTGCCTGGAGTTTAGGGTACGTCACTGAAGCTTTCTTT.

The chain carries TRBV6-5 and TRBJ1-2; D is ambiguous. The CDR3 contains 12 residues. V was clipped by 4 bases and J by 4 bases, with 7 bases between them. Germline V lookup: CDR1 MNHEY, CDR2 SVGAGI. DNA for the CDR3: TGTGCCAGCAGTTCAGGTTTCTATGGCTACACCTTC. It codes for CASSSGFYGYTF.

This clonotype showed up many times. The rearrangement uses TRBV27 and TRBJ1-5, with 8 bases identical to TRBD1. The V gene end was trimmed by 4 bases and the J gene end by 7 bases; junction bases not matched to a gene: 12. The CDR3 consists of 16 residues. The germline gives CDR1 MNHEY, CDR2 SMNVEV (reference sequence). The CDR3: CASSSLTGAPGQPQHF. CDR3 coding DNA: TGTGCCAGCAGTTCACTGACAGGGGCGCCAGGGCAGCCCCAGCATTTT.

This clonotype has at least ten counts. The chain uses TRBV5-6 and TRBJ2-7; unclear D gene. Trimming pared 1 base from V and 1 base from J, leaving 9 bases between. The CDR3 covers 14 residues. Germline CDR1 reads SGHDT; CDR2 reads YYEEEE. The CDR3 protein is CASSLLVESYEQYF. The CDR3 DNA reads as TGTGCCAGCAGCTTGTTGGTCGAATCCTACGAGCAGTACTTC.

This clonotype was counted ten times or more. A junction boundary mismatches the germline segment, possibly from a read error. This chain links TRBV2 with TRBJ2-7, with unresolved D. The CDR3 covers 13 residues. Germline CDR1 SNHLY, CDR2 FYNNEI. The CDR3 coding sequence is TGTGCCAGCAGTGATGCGTTCTCCGACGAGCAGTACTTC. It translates to CASSDAFSDEQYF. The full variable domain, completed using reference TRBV2 and TRBJ2-7, is EPEVTQTPSHQVTQMGQEVILRCVPISNHLYFYWYRQILGQKVEFLVSFYNNEISEKSEIFDDQFSVERPDGSNFTLKIRSTKLEDSAMYFCASSDAFSDEQYFGPGTRLTVT.

This clonotype was picked up a small number of times. The V and J genes are TRBV20-1 and TRBJ2-1, with a tentative D call TRBD1 (5 bases). V was clipped by 5 bases and J by 7 bases, with 18 bases between them. This CDR3 comprises 14 residues. Germline V gene sequence: CDR1 DFQATT, CDR2 SNEGSKA (reference sequence). For the CDR3, the DNA is TGCAGTGCTCAGCCTATACAGGTGGTTAATGAGCAGTTCTTC. This codes for CSAQPIQVVNEQFF.

In its sample, this clonotype was seen many times. This sequence joins TRBV5-1 and TRBJ2-1; 10 nucleotides agree with TRBD1. Germline V gene sequence: CDR1 SGHRS, CDR2 YFSETQ. The junction had 5 bases not matched to a gene; V was cut back by 4 bases and J by 4 bases. The CDR3 spans 15 residues. CDR3 amino acids: CASSPGQGVYNEQFF. The CDR3 bases are TGCGCCAGCAGCCCTGGACAGGGGGTGTACAATGAGCAGTTCTTC.

Of note for this clonotype: At one end, the junction sequence differs from germline, possibly due to a read error. This chain links TRBV5-6 with TRBJ1-2, with a weak D call TRBD1 (5 bases). Germline V gene data show CDR1 as SGHDT and CDR2 as YYEEEE. There are 13 residues in the CDR3. In DNA form, the CDR3 reads TGTGCCAGCAGAATTGGGGGGAACGATGGCTACGCCTTC. Residues: CASRIGGNDGYAF. Complete variable domain (other parts from reference TRBV5-6 and TRBJ1-2): DAGVTQSPTHLIKTRGQQVTLRCSPKSGHDTVSWYQQALGQGPQFIFQYYEEEERQRGNFPDRFSGHQFPNYSSELNVNALLLGDSALYLCASRIGGNDGYAFGSGTRLTVV.

CDR3 DNA sequence: TGTGCCAGCAGGTGGACAGGGGGCCCTTACGAGCAGTACTTC. This gives the protein CASRWTGGPYEQYF. The chain carries TRBV27 and TRBJ2-7; TRBD1 matches at 11 bases. The CDR3 runs to 14 residues. Per the germline V gene, CDR1 is MNHEY and CDR2 is SMNVEV (reference sequence). J gave up 4 bases and V 6 bases, and 5 bases lay outside the gene matches.

The chain employs TRBV27 and TRBJ1-1; a weak D match, TRBD1 (5 bases). The V end lost 6 bases, the J end lost 0 bases, and 11 bases lay between the germline ends. Germline lookup yields CDR1 MNHEY and CDR2 SMNVEV (reference sequence). The CDR3 has 14 residues. The CDR3 is CASRSGPVNTEAFF. CDR3 nucleotide sequence: TGTGCCAGCAGGTCAGGGCCGGTGAACACTGAAGCTTTCTTT.

J is TRBJ1-3 and V is TRBV11-2; tentative D call: TRBD1 (6 bases). The CDR3 is 15 residues long. The V end lost 4 bases, the J end lost 0 bases, and 10 bases lay between the germline ends. Germline V lookup: CDR1 SGHAT, CDR2 FQNNGV. CDR3 amino acids: CASSSRGDSGNTIYF. The CDR3 DNA reads as TGTGCCAGCAGCTCAAGGGGGGACTCTGGAAACACCATATATTTT.

This clonotype was detected only a few times. CDR3 DNA sequence: TGTGCCAGCAGCGGTGGACAGGGGATGGTCATGAACACTGAAGCTTTCTTT. Protein sequence: CASSGGQGMVMNTEAFF. This rearrangement joins TRBV6-2 or TRBV6-3 to TRBJ1-1, with 9 bases fitting TRBD1. The CDR3 runs 17 residues. The germline gives CDR1 MNHEY, CDR2 SVGEGT. The V segment lost 6 bases and the J segment 0 bases; nucleotides outside the gene matches: 11.

This rearrangement joins TRBV19 to TRBJ2-1; D unresolved. The germline V gene has CDR1 LNHDA and CDR2 SQIVND (reference sequence). V gave up 3 bases and J gave up 0 bases, with 15 bases separating them. The CDR3 is 17 amino acids. CDR3 sequence reads: CASSIAPFKSSYNEQFF. Written as DNA, the CDR3 is TGTGCCAGTAGTATTGCCCCCTTCAAGAGCTCCTACAATGAGCAGTTCTTC.

V usage is TRBV7-2 and J usage is TRBJ1-5; TRBD1 might be the D (6 bases). This CDR3 spans 17 amino acids. CDR1 and CDR2 from the germline V gene are SGHTA and FQGNSA. Trimming removed 5 bases from V and 0 bases from J, with 17 bases in between. The DNA of the CDR3 is TGTGCCAGCAGCCCGGCCGGGACACATTATAGCAATCAGCCCCAGCATTTT. It codes for CASSPAGTHYSNQPQHF. The full variable domain, rest sourced from reference TRBV7-2 and TRBJ1-5, is GAGVSQSPSNKVTEKGKDVELRCDPISGHTALYWYRQSLGQGLEFLIYFQGNSAPDKSGLPSDRFSAERTGGSVSTLTIQRTQQEDSAVYLCASSPAGTHYSNQPQHFGDGTRLSIL.

In its sample, this clonotype was seen a few times. The gene calls are TRBV20-1 and TRBJ1-6; 9 bases are shared with TRBD1. The CDR3 consists of 19 residues. CDR1 is DFQATT, CDR2 SNEGSKA, per germline (reference sequence). V shed 5 bases, J shed 8 bases, and the junction held 22 bases outside the gene matches. The CDR3 here is CSAPQRDREVNGFDSPLHF. CDR3 nucleotides: TGCAGTGCTCCGCAGCGGGACAGGGAAGTTAACGGGTTTGATTCACCCCTCCACTTT.

A few counts support this clonotype. V gene TRBV12-3 or TRBV12-4 combines with J gene TRBJ2-5; 9 bases line up with TRBD2. The CDR3 is made up of 15 amino acids. V trimming: 4 bases; J trimming: 5 bases; junction bases outside the gene matches: 8. CDR3 in DNA: TGTGCCAGCAGTTCTGCGGGAGGGATCCAGGAGACCCAGTACTTC. This sequence encodes CASSSAGGIQETQYF.

This clonotype was counted ten times or more. The rearrangement joins TRBV27 to TRBJ2-7; 13 nucleotides match TRBD2. Germline lookup yields CDR1 MNHEY and CDR2 SMNVEV (reference sequence). The V gene end was trimmed by 8 bases and the J gene end by 4 bases; junction bases not matched to a gene: 8. This CDR3 is 15 amino acids long. The CDR3 sequence is CASALAGGPGYEQYF. In DNA, the CDR3 is TGTGCCAGCGCACTAGCGGGAGGGCCCGGGTACGAGCAGTACTTC.

In its sample, this clonotype was seen many times. This rearrangement joins TRBV29-1 to TRBJ2-2, with a possible D match to TRBD2 (7 bases). Germline V gives CDR1 SQVTM, CDR2 ANQGSEA. V was cut by 2 bases and J by 2 bases, with 9 bases left in between. The CDR3 has 14 residues. DNA of the CDR3: TGCAGCGTTGAACGGGGGGCCAACACCGGGGAGCTGTTTTTT. Its translation is CSVERGANTGELFF.